Following are 11 T cell receptor beta chains from one sample sequenced in a study of blood T cell repertoires in COVID-19. The repertoire was sequenced with immunoSEQ multiplex PCR; TCRdb's copy has only in-frame clones and lacks some. Altogether 250,000 to 350,000 clones are present, approximately 90% being singletons, with the ten largest covering approximately 5%. Sequenced: PBMCs or T cells enriched from blood (not recorded which). These receptors originate from a woman aged 30 to 39 who had recovered from COVID-19.

The chain combines TRBV18 with TRBJ1-2; 7 positions match TRBD1. The CDR3 totals 15 residues. Germline V gives CDR1 KGHSH, CDR2 LQKENI. J gave up 0 bases and V 2 bases, and 3 bases lay outside the gene matches. This CDR3 is CASSPEGAANYGYTF. CDR3 DNA sequence: TGTGCCAGCTCACCAGAGGGGGCGGCTAACTATGGCTACACCTTC.

The J gene is TRBJ2-2, the V gene TRBV29-1; TRBD2 matches 7 bases. The CDR3 has 13 residues. V shed 7 bases and J 4 bases; nucleotides not matched to a gene: 6. The germline V gene has CDR1 SQVTM and CDR2 ANQGSEA. DNA for the CDR3: TGCAGCGCATCGGGGGGACGCACCGGGGAGCTGTTTTTT. The encoded protein is CSASGGRTGELFF.

The genes are TRBV5-1 and TRBJ1-2, with D unresolved. V was trimmed by 3 bases and J by 4 bases, leaving 13 bases between them. CDR3 size: 14 residues. Germline V gene lookup returns CDR1 SGHRS and CDR2 YFSETQ. DNA of the CDR3: TGCGCCAGCAGCTCCGACACCGGTACCTATGGCTACACCTTC. As protein: CASSSDTGTYGYTF.

The chain is built from TRBV5-1 and TRBJ1-2; D is unclear. The V end lost 5 bases, the J end lost 4 bases, and 15 bases lay between the germline ends. CDR3 length: 14 residues. Germline CDR1 SGHRS, CDR2 YFSETQ. The CDR3, as DNA: TGCGCCAGCAGGGAGGGCATATCAATCTATGGCTACACCTTC. Translated, it gives CASREGISIYGYTF.

In nucleotides, the CDR3 is TGTGCCATCGCGGGAGCGGACAGGGTAGGGGAACCCCATGGCTACACCTTC. Its protein product is CAIAGADRVGEPHGYTF. The rearrangement joins TRBV19 to TRBJ1-2, with TRBD1 matching 8 bases. V was pared by 10 bases and J by 6 bases, with 22 bases of the junction left unmatched. The germline gives CDR1 LNHDA, CDR2 SQIVND (reference sequence). The CDR3 contains 17 residues.

This clone was found a few times. This chain's CDR3 is CASRGDSSYEQYF. CDR3 DNA: TGCGCCAGCAGGGGGGACAGTTCCTACGAGCAGTACTTC. V usage is TRBV4-1 and J usage is TRBJ2-7, with TRBD1 matching 7 bases. This CDR3 has 13 residues. J lost 1 base, V lost 6 bases, and 3 bases had no gene match. The germline V gene encodes CDR1 MGHRA and CDR2 YSYEKL.

Turning to this clone: This may arise from a read error, as a much more abundant clone is one base away. Other nucleotide sequences from this sample produce the same CDR3. J is TRBJ2-1 and V is TRBV9; 8 bases fit TRBD2. The CDR3 sequence is 16 residues long. From germline, CDR1 is SGDLS and CDR2 YYNGEE. For the CDR3, the DNA is TGTGCCAGCCGCGTCGGGGGGAGCGGGGGAGGCAATGAGCAGTTCTTC. Its translation is CASRVGGSGGGNEQFF.

This sequence joins TRBV7-9 and TRBJ1-2; D not resolved. This CDR3 is built from 15 residues. The germline V gene encodes CDR1 SEHNR and CDR2 FQNEAQ (reference sequence). Between the trimmed V and J ends, which lost 5 bases and 9 bases, there was a span of 22 bases. The chain's CDR3 is CASSTRVWRSTSYTF. The CDR3 DNA sequence: TGTGCCAGCAGCACCCGCGTCTGGAGGAGCACGAGCTACACCTTC. The whole variable domain, filled in from reference TRBV7-9 and TRBJ1-2, reads DTGVSQNPRHKITKRGQNVTFRCDPISEHNRLYWYRQTLGQGPEFLTYFQNEAQLEKSRLLSDRFSAERPKGSFSTLEIQRTEQGDSAMYLCASSTRVWRSTSYTFGSGTRLTVV.

The gene calls are TRBV29-1 and TRBJ1-2; D is ambiguous. Trimming took off 5 bases at V and 6 bases at J, with 10 bases between the two ends. This CDR3 region has 11 residues. Germline values: CDR1 SQVTM, CDR2 ANQGSEA. The CDR3 sequence is CSVSDIHGYTF. CDR3 nucleotides: TGCAGCGTTAGTGACATCCATGGCTACACCTTC.

The chain recombines TRBV5-4 with TRBJ1-2, with D hard to call. This CDR3 has 15 amino acids. Trimming removed 0 bases from V and 4 bases from J, with 13 bases in between. Germline V lookup: CDR1 SGHNT, CDR2 YYREEE (reference sequence). The CDR3 DNA is TGTGCCAGCAGCTTGGAAACTGCAACCCCCTATGGCTACACCTTC. It is translated as CASSLETATPYGYTF.

The J gene is TRBJ1-4, the V gene TRBV25-1, with TRBD1 as a possible D gene (5 bases). V lost 4 bases and J lost 2, with 11 bases in between. Germline V lookup: CDR1 MGHDK, CDR2 SYGVNS. This CDR3 is built from 15 residues. The CDR3 is CASSVQGPTNEKLFF. The DNA of the CDR3 is TGTGCCAGCAGTGTTCAGGGTCCGACTAATGAAAAACTGTTTTTT.